Following are 25 T cell receptor beta chains from one sample sequenced in a study of T cell clonality in common variable immunodeficiency. TCRdb's copy holds only in-frame clones and misses some; the assay was immunoSEQ multiplex PCR. Singletons are absent from the sample, which has tens of thousands of clones. Source material: peripheral blood mononuclear cells. The receptors stem from a person aged 18 to 69 in good health.

This clone appeared many times. The sequenced part of the CDR3 DNA is TGCGCCAGCGCCCCCGCCCGTGAGGGCTATGGC. This encodes CASAPAREGYG. In full, the CDR3 is CASAPAREGYGYTF. The rearrangement joins TRBV5-1 to TRBJ1-2; D not resolved. The read halts 3 residues ahead of the CDR3 end, with the missing end drawn from the germline J gene. With 7 bases removed from V and 4 bases from J, the gap between germline ends came to 17 bases. Looked up from germline, CDR1 is SGHRS and CDR2 is YFSETQ. CDR3 size: 14 residues.

The sample holds many counts of this clone. Read coverage stops 3 residues before the CDR3 terminus; the germline J gene supplies the remainder. The rearrangement links TRBV20-1 to TRBJ2-7, with unresolved D. The CDR3 contains 14 residues. Germline V gene lookup returns CDR1 DFQATT and CDR2 SNEGSKA (reference sequence). V was shortened by 5 bases and J by 5 bases, with 19 bases between the two germline ends. The DNA read from the CDR3 is TGCAGTGCTCCAAAGACTCTACTAAACCACGAG. Residues: CSAPKTLLNHE. The whole CDR3 is CSAPKTLLNHEQYF.

Many counts were recorded for this clone. The read terminates 3 residues before the CDR3 end, so the remaining end is supplied by the germline J gene. The gene calls are TRBV29-1 and TRBJ1-4, with D perhaps matching TRBD1 (5 bases). Trimming pared 5 bases from V and 1 base from J, leaving 8 bases between. CDR3 length: 13 residues. Germline values: CDR1 SQVTM, CDR2 ANQGSEA. The CDR3 protein is CSVLQGTNEKLFF. The sequenced CDR3 bases are TGCAGCGTTCTTCAGGGAACTAATGAAAAA.

This clone was found many times. The CDR3 end is not reached by the read, which stops 3 residues before it; the germline J gene fills it in. The rearrangement uses TRBV7-8 and TRBJ2-7, with 8 positions matching TRBD1. With V trimmed by 5 bases and J by 5 bases, 8 bases remained unmatched. The CDR3 is 14 amino acids. Germline-derived CDR1 and CDR2 are SGHVS and FQNEAQ. CDR3 bases read: TGTGCCAGCAGCCCGGACAGGGTGTCCCACGAG. Its protein product is CASSPDRVSHE. The CDR3 in its entirety is CASSPDRVSHEQYF.

This clone was found many times. The CDR3 end lies 3 residues beyond the end of the read and is filled in from the germline J gene. The rearrangement links TRBV28 to TRBJ1-2, with 10 bases that match TRBD1. J lost 2 bases, V lost 6 bases, and 3 bases had no gene match. Germline CDR1 reads MDHEN; CDR2 reads SYDVKM. The CDR3 totals 14 residues. The CDR3 sequence: CASRTGQGNYGYTF. The CDR3 bases that were read are TGTGCCAGCAGGACGGGACAGGGGAACTATGGC.

This clone was picked up many times. The read is 3 residues too short to cover the CDR3 end, so that end is filled in from the germline J gene. This sequence joins TRBV12-3 or TRBV12-4 and TRBJ2-5; 7 bases are a match to TRBD1. This CDR3 is built from 15 residues. The J segment lost 4 bases and the V segment lost 6 bases, leaving 11 bases of the junction unmatched. CDR3 bases read: TGTGCCAGCAGACTCCATACAGGGGACGGAGAGACC. Protein sequence: CASRLHTGDGET. The entire CDR3 sequence reads CASRLHTGDGETQYF.

This clone has ten or more counts. Read data end 3 residues before the CDR3 end; the end is taken from the germline J gene. The chain links TRBV20-1 to TRBJ2-2; D perhaps matches TRBD2 (6 bases). The V and J ends lost 0 bases and 3 bases respectively, with 11 bases between them. Germline CDR1 and CDR2: DFQATT and SNEGSKA (reference sequence). The CDR3 runs 15 residues. CDR3 DNA (partial): TGCAGTGCTAGAGATCGGGGGAGGTACACCGGGGAG. This gives the protein CSARDRGRYTGE. The whole CDR3 sequence is CSARDRGRYTGELFF.

This clone occurred many times. The read is 3 residues too short to cover the CDR3 end, so that end is filled in from the germline J gene. The same CDR3 arises from other DNA sequences in this sample as well. The chain links TRBV7-2 to TRBJ2-2; tentatively, D is TRBD1 (6 bases). The V gene's germline CDR1 is SGHTA and CDR2 FQGNSA. This CDR3 has 13 amino acids. The V and J ends lost 5 bases and 6 bases respectively, with 10 bases between them. The covered CDR3 bases are TGTGCCAGCAGCAGACCAGGGGCCGGGGAG. Translating gives CASSRPGAGE. The full CDR3 protein reads CASSRPGAGELFF.

There are many counts of this clone. The CDR3 goes on 3 residues after the read ends, and that part is filled in from the germline J gene. V and J are TRBV18 and TRBJ2-6, with TRBD1 matching over 9 bases. V shed 2 bases and J 0 bases; nucleotides not matched to a gene: 11. The germline V gene has CDR1 KGHSH and CDR2 LQKENI. This CDR3 region has 20 residues. The DNA read from the CDR3 is TGTGCCAGCTCACCAATACTCTGGGACAGGGCTTACTCTGGGGCCAACGTC. It is translated as CASSPILWDRAYSGANV. The entire CDR3 reads CASSPILWDRAYSGANVLTF.

This clone has at least ten counts. The CDR3 is cut off 3 residues early in the read; its end comes from the germline J gene. V and J are TRBV6-2 or TRBV6-3 and TRBJ1-5; D unclear. The CDR3 loop spans 12 amino acids. Looked up from germline, CDR1 is MNHEY and CDR2 is SVGEGT. Trimming took 5 bases from V and 1 from J, leaving 3 bases between them. The sequenced part of the CDR3 DNA is TGTGCCAGCAGTCAGAGCAATCAGCCC. Translation: CASSQSNQP. Given in full, the CDR3 is CASSQSNQPQHF.

In this sample, this clone turned up many times. The sequenced fragment ends 3 residues before the CDR3 boundary, so the rest is inferred from the germline J gene. The chain links TRBV12-3 or TRBV12-4 to TRBJ2-1; D might be TRBD1 (5 bases). CDR3 length: 16 amino acids. Trimming pared 2 bases from V and 5 bases from J, leaving 16 bases between. The CDR3 bases that were read are TGTGCCAGCAGTTTAAAGGGGAACACCTTGAACAATGAG. Translated: CASSLKGNTLNNE. The complete CDR3 protein is CASSLKGNTLNNEQFF.

This clone showed up many times. The read terminates 3 residues before the CDR3 end, so the remaining end is supplied by the germline J gene. The gene calls are TRBV12-3 or TRBV12-4 and TRBJ1-4, with 7 bases matching TRBD1. The length of the CDR3 is 14 residues. V dropped 6 bases and J dropped 5; count of bases not matched to a gene: 6. The sequenced CDR3 bases are TGTGCCAGCAGAGGAACAGGGGTAAATGAAAAA. Translation gives CASRGTGVNEK. The entire CDR3 reads CASRGTGVNEKLFF.

The table lists this clone with many counts. The CDR3 is cut off 3 residues early in the read; its end comes from the germline J gene. The V gene is TRBV4-2, the J gene TRBJ2-7; 10 nucleotides match TRBD2. V shed 3 bases and J 6 bases; nucleotides not matched to a gene: 2. This CDR3 region has 13 residues. Germline CDR1 and CDR2: LGHNA and YNFKEQ. CDR3 DNA, as far as it was read: TGTGCCAGCAGCCACCTAGCGGGAGTCGAG. It encodes CASSHLAGVE. In full, the CDR3 is CASSHLAGVEQYF.

This clone was counted at least ten times. The read ends 3 residues shy of where the CDR3 ends; the end is completed using the germline J gene. This chain joins TRBV30 and TRBJ1-2, with 8 nucleotides matching TRBD1. Germline assignment: CDR1 GTSNPN and CDR2 SVGIG (reference sequence). CDR3 size: 15 residues. Unmatched junction bases numbered 12, after V lost 3 bases and J lost 6 bases. CDR3 loop: CAWSLTRQGADGYTF. Incomplete CDR3 DNA: TGTGCCTGGAGCCTCACAAGGCAGGGGGCGGATGGC.

This clone appeared many times. With the read ending 3 residues before the CDR3 end, the germline J gene is used to fill in that end. J is TRBJ1-3 and V is TRBV5-4; TRBD1 agrees at 12 bases. The CDR3 is made up of 16 amino acids. V lost 3 bases to trimming and J lost 2 bases; unmatched junction nucleotides: 3. The germline CDR1 and CDR2 sequences are SGHNT and YYREEE (reference sequence). The CDR3 sequence is CASSWGQGATGNTIYF. The DNA read from the CDR3 is TGTGCCAGCAGCTGGGGACAGGGGGCAACTGGAAACACC.

This clone was recorded many times. The read is 3 residues too short to cover the CDR3 end, so that end is filled in from the germline J gene. V gene TRBV12-3 or TRBV12-4 combines with J gene TRBJ2-3; 8 bases match TRBD2. J lost 4 bases, V lost 3 bases, and 6 bases had no gene match. The CDR3 is 15 amino acids. The CDR3 DNA, read in part, is TGTGCCAGCAGTTTTTTGGCGGGAGGCCCAGATACG. It is translated as CASSFLAGGPDT. The whole CDR3 protein reads CASSFLAGGPDTQYF.

This clone came up many times. With the read ending 3 residues before the CDR3 end, the germline J gene is used to fill in that end. The chain joins TRBV6-2 or TRBV6-3 to TRBJ2-7; 7 nucleotides match TRBD1. V gave up 6 bases and J gave up 6 bases; unmatched junction bases: 5. CDR1 MNHEY and CDR2 SVGEGT come from the germline V gene. The CDR3 runs 12 residues. Incomplete CDR3 DNA: TGTGCCAGCAGCGCCCACAGGGGCGAG. Its protein is CASSAHRGE. The full CDR3 protein reads CASSAHRGEQYF.

This clone showed up many times. From the germline J gene comes the end of the CDR3, since the read stops 3 residues before it. The chain combines TRBV7-8 with TRBJ2-5; 8 bases are shared with TRBD2. Germline CDR1 is SGHVS and CDR2 is FQNEAQ. The CDR3 contains 18 residues. V shed 3 bases, J shed 2 bases, and the junction held 14 bases outside the gene matches. CDR3 protein: CASSFKFMVGGEQETQYF. CDR3 DNA (partial): TGTGCCAGCAGCTTTAAGTTTATGGTCGGGGGGGAACAAGAGACC.

This clone was detected ten times or more. The CDR3 extends 3 residues past the end of the read, so its final part is completed from the germline J gene. The chain combines TRBV20-1 with TRBJ1-2, with 7 bases fitting TRBD1. V trimming: 5 bases; J trimming: 4 bases; junction bases outside the gene matches: 4. Germline V gives CDR1 DFQATT, CDR2 SNEGSKA (reference sequence). The CDR3 sequence is 12 residues long. Incomplete CDR3 DNA: TGCAGTGCTCCCGGGACAGTCTATGGC. Residues: CSAPGTVYG. The full CDR3 reads CSAPGTVYGYTF.

This clone has at least ten counts. The CDR3 end is not reached by the read, which stops 3 residues before it; the germline J gene fills it in. This sequence joins TRBV7-9 and TRBJ1-1; 11 nucleotides match TRBD1. The trim removed 4 bases at V and 5 bases at J, leaving 3 bases unmatched. There are 14 residues in the CDR3. Germline values: CDR1 SEHNR, CDR2 FQNEAQ (reference sequence). The CDR3 here is CASSSWDRGTEAFF. CDR3 DNA, as far as it was read: TGTGCCAGCAGCTCTTGGGACAGGGGGACTGAA.

This clone was observed many times. One junction end does not reproduce the germline sequence, and a read error may be involved. Read coverage stops 3 residues before the CDR3 terminus; the germline J gene supplies the remainder. This chain links TRBV7-7 with TRBJ2-5, with D uncertain. Germline V gene lookup returns CDR1 SSHAT and CDR2 FNYEAQ (reference sequence). This CDR3 has 13 amino acids. This chain's CDR3 is CASSFTQKETQYF. The DNA read from the CDR3 is TGTGCTAGCAGCTTTACCCAGAAAGAGACC. The entire variable domain, with the rest obtained from reference TRBV7-7 and TRBJ2-5, is as follows: GAGVSQSPRYKVTKRGQDVTLRCDPISSHATLYWYQQALGQGPEFLTYFNYEAQPDKSGLPSDRFSAERPEGSISTLTIQRTEQRDSAMYRCASSFTQKETQYFGPGTRLLVL.

This clone was observed at least ten times. From the germline J gene comes the end of the CDR3, since the read stops 3 residues before it. The rearrangement uses TRBV4-1 and TRBJ2-2; D is uncertain. The CDR3 sequence is 13 residues long. The ends were cut back, 0 bases at V and 6 bases at J, with 5 bases in the middle. The germline gives CDR1 MGHRA, CDR2 YSYEKL. The CDR3: CASSQDPAGELFF. The CDR3 DNA, read in part, is TGCGCCAGCAGCCAAGATCCCGCCGGGGAG.

This clone was recorded at least ten times. The read is 3 residues too short to cover the CDR3 end, so that end is filled in from the germline J gene. The chain uses TRBV5-6 and TRBJ1-1; D uncertain. Trimming stripped 0 bases from V and 7 bases from J, with 7 bases between. The CDR3 extends over 12 amino acids. Germline CDR1 and CDR2: SGHDT and YYEEEE. The chain's CDR3 is CASSLERSEAFF. The CDR3 bases that were read are TGTGCCAGCAGCTTGGAGCGCAGTGAA. Filled out from reference TRBV5-6 and TRBJ1-1, the complete variable domain reads DAGVTQSPTHLIKTRGQQVTLRCSPKSGHDTVSWYQQALGQGPQFIFQYYEEEERQRGNFPDRFSGHQFPNYSSELNVNALLLGDSALYLCASSLERSEAFFGQGTRLTVV.

This clone was detected many times. Coverage ceases 3 residues before the CDR3 finishes, and the germline J gene fills in the end. The rearrangement uses TRBV2 and TRBJ2-2; 12 positions match TRBD1. After removal of 6 bases from V and 3 bases from J, the junction contained 8 bases not matched to a gene. CDR1 is SNHLY, CDR2 FYNNEI, per germline. The CDR3 runs to 17 residues. The sequenced part of the CDR3 DNA is TGTGCCAGCAGATGGGACAGGGGGCGCGTGGACACCGGGGAG. Translating it yields CASRWDRGRVDTGE. The whole CDR3 reads CASRWDRGRVDTGELFF.

In the case of this clone: The read comes to an end 3 residues before the CDR3 does, leaving the germline J gene to fill in the end. This chain connects TRBV19 to TRBJ1-2; TRBD1 aligns across 8 bases. There are 14 residues in the CDR3. The V and J ends lost 4 bases and 4 bases, in that order; junction bases with no gene match: 5. Germline lookup yields CDR1 LNHDA and CDR2 SQIVND (reference sequence). CDR3 protein: CASSRTGGTYGYTF. The DNA read from the CDR3 is TGTGCCAGTAGTAGAACAGGGGGAACCTATGGC. The complete variable domain, with remaining parts taken from reference TRBV19 and TRBJ1-2, reads DGGITQSPKYLFRKEGQNVTLSCEQNLNHDAMYWYRQDPGQGLRLIYYSQIVNDFQKGDIAEGYSVSREKKESFPLTVTSAQKNPTAFYLCASSRTGGTYGYTFGSGTRLTVV.